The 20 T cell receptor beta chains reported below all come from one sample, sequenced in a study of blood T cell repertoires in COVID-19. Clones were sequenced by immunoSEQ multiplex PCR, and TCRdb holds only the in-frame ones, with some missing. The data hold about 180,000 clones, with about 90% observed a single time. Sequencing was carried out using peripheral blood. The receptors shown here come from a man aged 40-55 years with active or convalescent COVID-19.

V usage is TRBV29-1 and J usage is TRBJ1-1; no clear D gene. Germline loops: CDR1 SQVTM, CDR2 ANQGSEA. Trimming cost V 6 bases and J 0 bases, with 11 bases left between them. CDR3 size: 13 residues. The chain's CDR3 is CSVEQRMNTEAFF. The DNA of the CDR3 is TGCAGCGTAGAGCAAAGAATGAACACTGAAGCTTTCTTT.

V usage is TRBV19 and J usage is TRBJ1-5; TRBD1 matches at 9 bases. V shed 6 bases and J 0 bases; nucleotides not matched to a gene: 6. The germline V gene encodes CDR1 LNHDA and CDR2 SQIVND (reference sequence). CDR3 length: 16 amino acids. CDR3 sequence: CASSPTGGFSNQPQHF. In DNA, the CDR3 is TGTGCCAGTAGCCCGACAGGGGGATTTAGCAATCAGCCCCAGCATTTT.

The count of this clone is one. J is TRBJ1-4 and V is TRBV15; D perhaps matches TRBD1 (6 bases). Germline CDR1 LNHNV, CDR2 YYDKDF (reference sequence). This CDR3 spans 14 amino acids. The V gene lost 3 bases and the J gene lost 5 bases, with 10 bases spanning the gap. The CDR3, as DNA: TGTGCCACCAGCAGGGACAGCTACAATGAAAAACTGTTTTTT. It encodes CATSRDSYNEKLFF.

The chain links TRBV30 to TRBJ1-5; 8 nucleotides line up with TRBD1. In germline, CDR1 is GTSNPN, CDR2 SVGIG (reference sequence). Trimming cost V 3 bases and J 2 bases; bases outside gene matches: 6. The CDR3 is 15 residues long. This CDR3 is CAWRETGAGNQPQHF. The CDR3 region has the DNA TGTGCCTGGAGGGAGACAGGGGCAGGCAATCAGCCCCAGCATTTT.

CDR3 bases: TGTGCCAGCAGCCCGTTTTTGAACACTGAAGCTTTCTTT. It yields the protein CASSPFLNTEAFF. The J gene is TRBJ1-1, the V gene TRBV6-5; D gene unclear. Germline loops: CDR1 MNHEY, CDR2 SVGAGI. The V and J ends lost 6 bases and 0 bases respectively, with 8 bases between them. This CDR3 spans 13 amino acids.

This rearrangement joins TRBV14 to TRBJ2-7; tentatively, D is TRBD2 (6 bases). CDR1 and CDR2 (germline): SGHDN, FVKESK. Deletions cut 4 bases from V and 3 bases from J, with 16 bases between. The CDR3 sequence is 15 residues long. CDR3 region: CASSRGSGNYYEQYF. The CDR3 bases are TGTGCCAGCAGCCGGGGTAGCGGAAATTACTACGAGCAGTACTTC. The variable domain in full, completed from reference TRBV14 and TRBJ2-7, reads EAGVTQFPSHSVIEKGQTVTLRCDPISGHDNLYWYRRVMGKEIKFLLHFVKESKQDESGMPNNRFLAERTGGTYSTLKVQPAELEDSGVYFCASSRGSGNYYEQYFGPGTRLTVT.

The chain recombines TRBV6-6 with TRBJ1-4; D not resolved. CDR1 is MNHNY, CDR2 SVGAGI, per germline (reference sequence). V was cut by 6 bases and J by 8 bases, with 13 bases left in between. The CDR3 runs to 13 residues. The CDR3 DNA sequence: TGTGCCAGCAGCCCCGTCCGAGGGGAAAAACTGTTTTTT. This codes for CASSPVRGEKLFF.

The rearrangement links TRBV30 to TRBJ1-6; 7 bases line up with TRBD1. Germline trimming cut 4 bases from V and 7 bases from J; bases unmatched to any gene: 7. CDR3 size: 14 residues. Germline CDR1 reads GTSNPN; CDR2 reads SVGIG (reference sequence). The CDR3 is CAWTTGQLNSPLHF. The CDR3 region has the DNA TGTGCCTGGACCACGGGACAGCTAAATTCACCCCTCCACTTT. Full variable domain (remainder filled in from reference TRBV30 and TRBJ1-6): SQTIHQWPATLVQPVGSPLSLECTVEGTSNPNLYWYRQAAGRGLQLLFYSVGIGQISSEVPQNLSASRPQDRQFILSSKKLLLSDSGFYLCAWTTGQLNSPLHFGNGTRLTVT.

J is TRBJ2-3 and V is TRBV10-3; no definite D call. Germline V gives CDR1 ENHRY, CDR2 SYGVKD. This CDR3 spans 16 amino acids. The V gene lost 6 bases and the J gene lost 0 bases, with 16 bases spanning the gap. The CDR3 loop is CAISDELTESTDTQYF. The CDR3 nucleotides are TGTGCCATCAGCGACGAATTGACGGAGAGCACAGATACGCAGTATTTT.

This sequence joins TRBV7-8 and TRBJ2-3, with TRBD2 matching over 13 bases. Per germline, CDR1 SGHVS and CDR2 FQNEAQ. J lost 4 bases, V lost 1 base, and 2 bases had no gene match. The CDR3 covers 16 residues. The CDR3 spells CASSLGTSGGSDTQYF. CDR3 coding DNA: TGTGCCAGCAGCTTAGGGACTAGCGGGGGATCAGATACGCAGTATTTT.

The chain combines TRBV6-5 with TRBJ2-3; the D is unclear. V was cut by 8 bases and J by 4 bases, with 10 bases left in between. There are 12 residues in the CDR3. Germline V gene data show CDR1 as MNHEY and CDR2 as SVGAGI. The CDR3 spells CASRTTADTQYF. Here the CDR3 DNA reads TGTGCCAGCCGCACAACCGCAGATACGCAGTATTTT.

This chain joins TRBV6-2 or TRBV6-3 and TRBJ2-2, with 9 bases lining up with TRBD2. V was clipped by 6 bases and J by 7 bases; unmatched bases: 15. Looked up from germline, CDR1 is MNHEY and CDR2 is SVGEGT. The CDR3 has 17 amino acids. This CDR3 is CASSAYPPGTSIGELFF. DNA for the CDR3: TGTGCCAGCAGCGCTTACCCCCCCGGGACTAGCATCGGGGAGCTGTTTTTT.

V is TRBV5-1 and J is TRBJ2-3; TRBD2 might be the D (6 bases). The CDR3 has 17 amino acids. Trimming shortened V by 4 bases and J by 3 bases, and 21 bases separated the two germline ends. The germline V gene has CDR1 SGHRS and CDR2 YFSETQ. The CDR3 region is CASSAPRDSGRTDTQYF. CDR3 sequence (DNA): TGCGCCAGCAGCGCACCCAGGGACTCGGGGAGGACAGATACGCAGTATTTT. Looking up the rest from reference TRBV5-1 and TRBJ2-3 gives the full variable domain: KAGVTQTPRYLIKTRGQQVTLSCSPISGHRSVSWYQQTPGQGLQFLFEYFSETQRNKGNFPGRFSGRQFSNSRSEMNVSTLELGDSALYLCASSAPRDSGRTDTQYFGPGTRLTVL.

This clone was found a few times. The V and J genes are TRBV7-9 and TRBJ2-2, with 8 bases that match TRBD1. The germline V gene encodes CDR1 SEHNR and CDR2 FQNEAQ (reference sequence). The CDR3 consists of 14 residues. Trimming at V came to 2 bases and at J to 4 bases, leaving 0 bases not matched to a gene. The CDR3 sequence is CASSLQGATGELFF. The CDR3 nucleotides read TGTGCCAGCAGCTTACAGGGGGCCACCGGGGAGCTGTTTTTT.

CDR3 in amino acids: CASSKGMGKNEKLFF. CDR3 sequence (DNA): TGTGCCAGTAGTAAGGGGATGGGGAAGAATGAAAAACTGTTTTTT. The chain has TRBV19 and TRBJ1-4, with D possibly being TRBD1 (5 bases). CDR3 length: 15 amino acids. Germline values: CDR1 LNHDA, CDR2 SQIVND (reference sequence). Trimming pared 4 bases from V and 5 bases from J, leaving 14 bases between.

CDR3 nucleotide sequence: TGTGCCAGCAGCTTTCCAAGGGGGCACAGTGAGCAGTTCTTC. Protein: CASSFPRGHSEQFF. This chain connects TRBV5-6 to TRBJ2-1; 7 bases fit TRBD1. The CDR3 has 14 amino acids. With V trimmed by 2 bases and J by 9 bases, 8 bases remained unmatched. Germline CDR1 and CDR2: SGHDT and YYEEEE.

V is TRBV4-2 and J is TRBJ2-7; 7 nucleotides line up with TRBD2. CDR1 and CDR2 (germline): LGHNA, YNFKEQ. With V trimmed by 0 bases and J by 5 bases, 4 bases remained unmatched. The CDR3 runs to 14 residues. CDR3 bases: TGTGCCAGCAGCCAAGAACGCCTAGCGGACGAGCAGTACTTC. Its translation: CASSQERLADEQYF.

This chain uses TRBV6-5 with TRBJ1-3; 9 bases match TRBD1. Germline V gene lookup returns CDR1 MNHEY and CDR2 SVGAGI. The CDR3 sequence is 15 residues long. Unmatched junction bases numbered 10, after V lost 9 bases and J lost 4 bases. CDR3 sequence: CASTGTGLRGNTIYF. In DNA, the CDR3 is TGTGCCAGTACCGGGACAGGGCTCCGAGGAAACACCATATATTTT.

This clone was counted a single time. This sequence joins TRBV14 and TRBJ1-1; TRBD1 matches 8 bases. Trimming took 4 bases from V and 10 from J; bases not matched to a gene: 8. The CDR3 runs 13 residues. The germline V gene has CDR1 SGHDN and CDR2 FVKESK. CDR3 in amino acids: CASSLNRGTRAFF. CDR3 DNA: TGTGCCAGCAGCCTAAACAGGGGGACGAGAGCTTTCTTT.

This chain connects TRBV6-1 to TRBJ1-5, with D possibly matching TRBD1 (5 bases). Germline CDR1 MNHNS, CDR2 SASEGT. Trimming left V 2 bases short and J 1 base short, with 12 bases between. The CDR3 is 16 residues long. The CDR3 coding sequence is TGTGCCAGCAGTGAAATGGCAGGGAGGAGCAATCAGCCCCAGCATTTT. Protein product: CASSEMAGRSNQPQHF.